Below, 7 T cell receptor beta chains from the same sample are listed, as sequenced in a study of blood T cell repertoires in COVID-19. Assay: immunoSEQ multiplex PCR; the TCRdb copy retains only in-frame clones and omits some. Altogether around 85,000 clones are present, roughly 91% being singletons, with the ten largest covering around 1.2%. The source material was PBMCs or T cells enriched from blood (not recorded which). The source is a woman in her fifties or sixties with acute COVID-19.

J is TRBJ2-1 and V is TRBV30; unclear D gene. This CDR3 is 14 amino acids long. The germline V gene encodes CDR1 GTSNPN and CDR2 SVGIG (reference sequence). V was trimmed by 4 bases and J by 5 bases, leaving 15 bases between them. The CDR3 DNA sequence: TGTGCCTGGACCCCATCGGAGCAGAACAATGAGCAGTTCTTC. It codes for CAWTPSEQNNEQFF.

This chain joins TRBV3-1 (or the pseudogene TRBV3-2) and TRBJ2-2; TRBD2 matches at 9 bases. The ends lost 7 bases at V and 3 bases at J; junction bases unmatched: 6. The CDR3 sequence is 15 residues long. The germline V gene has CDR1 LGHDT and CDR2 YNNKEL (reference sequence). CDR3 in amino acids: CASTVAGAYTGELFF. DNA for the CDR3: TGTGCCAGCACCGTAGCGGGAGCCTACACCGGGGAGCTGTTTTTT.

J is TRBJ2-1 and V is TRBV25-1; 8 bases align to TRBD1. The germline V gene has CDR1 MGHDK and CDR2 SYGVNS. This CDR3 has 15 residues. V lost 4 bases, J lost 0 bases, and 2 bases stayed unmatched. The CDR3 protein is CASSVTGGSYNEQFF. The CDR3 nucleotides read TGTGCCAGCAGTGTCACAGGGGGCTCCTACAATGAGCAGTTCTTC.

V usage is TRBV11-2 and J usage is TRBJ2-3, with D hard to call. Germline loops: CDR1 SGHAT, CDR2 FQNNGV. This CDR3 has 16 residues. V was trimmed by 0 bases and J by 1 base, leaving 11 bases between them. CDR3 sequence: CASSLEARRGTDTQYF. The CDR3 region has the DNA TGTGCCAGCAGCTTAGAGGCCCGCCGGGGCACAGATACGCAGTATTTT. The variable domain in full, with the rest retrieved from reference TRBV11-2 and TRBJ2-3, is EAGVAQSPRYKIIEKRQSVAFWCNPISGHATLYWYQQILGQGPKLLIQFQNNGVVDDSQLPKDRFSAERLKGVDSTLKIQPAKLEDSAVYLCASSLEARRGTDTQYFGPGTRLTVL.

V gene TRBV27 combines with J gene TRBJ1-5; the D is unclear. Germline CDR1 is MNHEY and CDR2 is SMNVEV (reference sequence). V shed 3 bases and J shed 3 bases, with 6 bases lying between them. This CDR3 is 13 amino acids long. CDR3 nucleotide sequence: TGTGCCAGCAGTTTGACATACAATCAGCCCCAGCATTTT. Protein sequence: CASSLTYNQPQHF.

The chain is built from TRBV5-6 and TRBJ1-1; the match to TRBD1 covers 7 bases. V gave up 3 bases and J gave up 4 bases; unmatched junction bases: 3. Germline-derived CDR1 and CDR2 are SGHDT and YYEEEE. The CDR3 loop spans 13 amino acids. The CDR3 reads CASSWSGGTEAFF. Here the CDR3 DNA reads TGTGCCAGCAGCTGGTCAGGGGGCACTGAAGCTTTCTTT.

V and J are TRBV28 and TRBJ1-2; D perhaps matches TRBD1 (6 bases). Germline V gene sequence: CDR1 MDHEN, CDR2 SYDVKM. V was cut by 1 base and J by 8 bases, with 14 bases left in between. The CDR3 extends over 14 amino acids. CDR3 DNA: TGTGCCAGCAGTTTATTGGGGGCGCTGGGAGGCTACACCTTC. Its translation: CASSLLGALGGYTF.